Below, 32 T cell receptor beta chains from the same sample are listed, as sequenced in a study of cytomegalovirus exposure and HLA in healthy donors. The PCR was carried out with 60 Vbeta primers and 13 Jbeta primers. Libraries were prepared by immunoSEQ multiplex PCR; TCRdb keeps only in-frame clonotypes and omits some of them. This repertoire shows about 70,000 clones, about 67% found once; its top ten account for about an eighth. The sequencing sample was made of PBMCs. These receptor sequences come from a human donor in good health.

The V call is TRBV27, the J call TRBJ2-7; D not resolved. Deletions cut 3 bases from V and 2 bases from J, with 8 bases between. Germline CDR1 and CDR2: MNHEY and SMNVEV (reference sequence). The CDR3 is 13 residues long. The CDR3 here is CASSFRVTYEQYF. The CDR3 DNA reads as TGTGCCAGCAGTTTTCGAGTTACCTACGAGCAGTACTTC.

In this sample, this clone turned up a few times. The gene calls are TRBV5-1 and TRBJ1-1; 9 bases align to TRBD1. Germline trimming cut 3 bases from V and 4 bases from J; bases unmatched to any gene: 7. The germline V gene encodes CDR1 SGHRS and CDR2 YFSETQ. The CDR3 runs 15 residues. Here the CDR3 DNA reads TGCGCCAGCAGCTCGTCGACAGGGGGAGGCACTGAAGCTTTCTTT. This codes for CASSSSTGGGTEAFF.

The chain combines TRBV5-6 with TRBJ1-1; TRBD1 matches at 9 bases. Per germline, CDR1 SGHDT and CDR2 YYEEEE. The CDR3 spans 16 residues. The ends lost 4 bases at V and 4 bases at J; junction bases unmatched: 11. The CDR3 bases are TGTGCCAGCAGCCCGGGGACAGGGTTCGGTGGCACTGAAGCTTTCTTT. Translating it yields CASSPGTGFGGTEAFF.

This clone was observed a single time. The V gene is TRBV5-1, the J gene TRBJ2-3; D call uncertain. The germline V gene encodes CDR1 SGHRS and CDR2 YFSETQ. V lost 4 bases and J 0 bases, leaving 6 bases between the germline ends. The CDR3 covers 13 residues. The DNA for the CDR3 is TGCGCCAGCAGCATAGAGAGCACAGATACGCAGTATTTT. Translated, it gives CASSIESTDTQYF. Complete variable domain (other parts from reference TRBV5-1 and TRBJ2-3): KAGVTQTPRYLIKTRGQQVTLSCSPISGHRSVSWYQQTPGQGLQFLFEYFSETQRNKGNFPGRFSGRQFSNSRSEMNVSTLELGDSALYLCASSIESTDTQYFGPGTRLTVL.

The CDR3 sequence is CASSGRTGGPGELFF. In nucleotides, the CDR3 is TGTGCCAGCAGCGGCCGGACAGGGGGCCCCGGGGAGCTGTTTTTT. The V call is TRBV6-5, the J call TRBJ2-2, with 11 bases aligning to TRBD1. V lost 6 bases, J lost 6 bases, and 6 bases stayed unmatched. CDR3 length: 15 residues. Germline V CDR1 and CDR2: MNHEY, SVGAGI.

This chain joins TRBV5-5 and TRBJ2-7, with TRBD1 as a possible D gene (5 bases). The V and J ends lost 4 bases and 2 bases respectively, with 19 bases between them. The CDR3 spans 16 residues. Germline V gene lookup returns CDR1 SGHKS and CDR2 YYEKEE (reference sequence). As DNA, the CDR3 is TGTGCCAGCAGCGATCCTGACAGACCGCCACCCTACGAGCAGTACTTC. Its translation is CASSDPDRPPPYEQYF.

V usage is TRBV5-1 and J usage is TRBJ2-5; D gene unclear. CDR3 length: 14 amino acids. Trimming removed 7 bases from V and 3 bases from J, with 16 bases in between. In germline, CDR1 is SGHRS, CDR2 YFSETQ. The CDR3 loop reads CASSLFNVEETQYF. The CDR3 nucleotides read TGCGCCAGCTCGCTATTTAACGTGGAAGAGACCCAGTACTTC.

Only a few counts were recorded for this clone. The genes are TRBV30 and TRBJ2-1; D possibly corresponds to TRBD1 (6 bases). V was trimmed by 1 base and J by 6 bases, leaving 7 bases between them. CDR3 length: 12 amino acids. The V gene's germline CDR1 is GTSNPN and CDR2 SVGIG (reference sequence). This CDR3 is CAWSARGNEQFF. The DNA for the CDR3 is TGTGCCTGGAGTGCCAGGGGCAATGAGCAGTTCTTC.

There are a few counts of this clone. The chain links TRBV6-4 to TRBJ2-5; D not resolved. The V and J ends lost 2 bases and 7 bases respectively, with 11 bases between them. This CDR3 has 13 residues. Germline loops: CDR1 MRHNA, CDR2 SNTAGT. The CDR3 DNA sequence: TGTGCCAGCAGTGACGAGCGATTGGGGACCCAGTACTTC. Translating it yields CASSDERLGTQYF.

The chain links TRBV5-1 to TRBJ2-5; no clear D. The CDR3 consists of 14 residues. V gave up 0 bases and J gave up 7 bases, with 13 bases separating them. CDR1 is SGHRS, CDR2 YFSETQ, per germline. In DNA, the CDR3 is TGCGCCAGCAGCTTGGATCAGGTTTCGGCGACCCAGTACTTC. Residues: CASSLDQVSATQYF.

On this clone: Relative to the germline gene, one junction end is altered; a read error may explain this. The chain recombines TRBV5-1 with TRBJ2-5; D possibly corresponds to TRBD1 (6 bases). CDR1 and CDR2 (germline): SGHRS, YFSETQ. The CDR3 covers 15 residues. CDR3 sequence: CTSSSGTNLQETQYF. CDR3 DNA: TGCACCAGCAGCTCGGGGACAAACCTCCAAGAGACCCAGTACTTC.

The CDR3 region is CASSLPGQGVRAFF. The CDR3 region has the DNA TGTGCCAGCAGTTTACCCGGACAGGGCGTGAGGGCTTTCTTT. This chain links TRBV28 with TRBJ1-1; 8 positions agree with TRBD1. In germline, CDR1 is MDHEN, CDR2 SYDVKM. The CDR3 runs 14 residues. V was pared by 2 bases and J by 11 bases, with 10 bases of the junction left unmatched.

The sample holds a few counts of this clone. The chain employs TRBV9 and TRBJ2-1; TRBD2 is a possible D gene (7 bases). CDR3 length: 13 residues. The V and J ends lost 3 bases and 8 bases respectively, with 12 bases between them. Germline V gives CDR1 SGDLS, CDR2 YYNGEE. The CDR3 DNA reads TGTGCCAGCAGCGGGGCGGGGGCCGATGAGCAGTTCTTC. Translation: CASSGAGADEQFF.

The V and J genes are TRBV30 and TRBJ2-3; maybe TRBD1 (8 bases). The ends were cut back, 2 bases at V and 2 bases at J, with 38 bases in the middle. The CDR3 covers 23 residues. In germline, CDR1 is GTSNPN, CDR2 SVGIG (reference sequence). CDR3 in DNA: TGTGCCTGGAGTCTGACTCTCAGACCGGGACAGGACCCACTAGCGAGATTCACAGATACGCAGTATTTT. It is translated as CAWSLTLRPGQDPLARFTDTQYF.

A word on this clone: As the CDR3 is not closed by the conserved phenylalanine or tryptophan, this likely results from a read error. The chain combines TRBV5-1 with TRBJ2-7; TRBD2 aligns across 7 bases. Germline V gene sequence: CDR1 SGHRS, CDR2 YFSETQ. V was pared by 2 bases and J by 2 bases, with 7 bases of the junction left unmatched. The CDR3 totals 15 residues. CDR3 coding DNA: TGCGCCAGCAGCTTCCTGGCTAGCGGAACCTACGAGCAGTACCTC. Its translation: CASSFLASGTYEQYL.

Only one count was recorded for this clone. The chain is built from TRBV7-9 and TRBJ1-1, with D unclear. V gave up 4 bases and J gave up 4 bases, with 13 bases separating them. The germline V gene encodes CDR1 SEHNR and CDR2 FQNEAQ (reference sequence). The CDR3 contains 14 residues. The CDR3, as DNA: TGTGCCAGCAGCTCCCCCAGAGGAGTCACTGAAGCTTTCTTT. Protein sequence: CASSSPRGVTEAFF.

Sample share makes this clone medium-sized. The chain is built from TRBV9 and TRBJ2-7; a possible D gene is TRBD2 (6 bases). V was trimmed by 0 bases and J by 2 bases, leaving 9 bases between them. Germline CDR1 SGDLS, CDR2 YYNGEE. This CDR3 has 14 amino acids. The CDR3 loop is CASSVASATYEQYF. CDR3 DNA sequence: TGTGCCAGCAGCGTAGCTAGCGCGACCTACGAGCAGTACTTC.

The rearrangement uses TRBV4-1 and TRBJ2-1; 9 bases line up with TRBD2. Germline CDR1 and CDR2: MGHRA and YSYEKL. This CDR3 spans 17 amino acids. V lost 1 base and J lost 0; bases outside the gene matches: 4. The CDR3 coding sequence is TGCGCCAGCAGCCAAGGGACTAGCGACTACTCCTACAATGAGCAGTTCTTC. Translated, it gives CASSQGTSDYSYNEQFF.

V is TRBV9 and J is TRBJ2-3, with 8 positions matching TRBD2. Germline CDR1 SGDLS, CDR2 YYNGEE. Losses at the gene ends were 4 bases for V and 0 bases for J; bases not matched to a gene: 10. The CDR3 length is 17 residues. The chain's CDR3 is CASSSYGSGASTDTQYF. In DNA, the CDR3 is TGTGCCAGCAGCTCCTATGGTAGCGGGGCGAGCACAGATACGCAGTATTTT.

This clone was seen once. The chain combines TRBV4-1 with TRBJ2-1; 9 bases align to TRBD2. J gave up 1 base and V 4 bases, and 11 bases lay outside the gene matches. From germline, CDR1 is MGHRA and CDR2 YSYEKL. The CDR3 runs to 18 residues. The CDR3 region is CASSPGIAGVSSYNEQFF. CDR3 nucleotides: TGCGCCAGCAGCCCTGGAATAGCGGGAGTGTCATCCTACAATGAGCAGTTCTTC.

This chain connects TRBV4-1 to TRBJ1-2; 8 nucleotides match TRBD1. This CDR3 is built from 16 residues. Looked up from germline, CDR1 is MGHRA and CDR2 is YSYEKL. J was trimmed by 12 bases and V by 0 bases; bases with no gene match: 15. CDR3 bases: TGCGCCAGCAGCCAAGATAGAGGGCAGGGGGCAGATTTTAACACCTTC. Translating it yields CASSQDRGQGADFNTF.

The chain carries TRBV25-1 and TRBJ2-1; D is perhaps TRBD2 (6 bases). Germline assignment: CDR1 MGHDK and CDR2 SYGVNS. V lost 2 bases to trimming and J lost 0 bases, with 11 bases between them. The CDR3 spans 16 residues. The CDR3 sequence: CASSESGSSSYNEQFF. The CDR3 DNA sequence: TGTGCCAGCAGTGAAAGCGGGTCGAGCTCCTACAATGAGCAGTTCTTC.

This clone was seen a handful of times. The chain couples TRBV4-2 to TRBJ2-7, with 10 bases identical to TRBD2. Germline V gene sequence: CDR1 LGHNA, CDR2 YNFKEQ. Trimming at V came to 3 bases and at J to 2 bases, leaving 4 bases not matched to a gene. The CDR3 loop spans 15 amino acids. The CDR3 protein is CASSHLTSGTYEQYF. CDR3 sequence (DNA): TGTGCCAGCAGCCATCTAACTAGCGGGACCTACGAGCAGTACTTC.

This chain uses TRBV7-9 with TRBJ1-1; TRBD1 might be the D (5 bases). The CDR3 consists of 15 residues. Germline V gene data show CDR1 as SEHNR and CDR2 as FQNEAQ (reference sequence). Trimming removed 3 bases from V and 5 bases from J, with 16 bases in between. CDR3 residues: CASSFVGQGKTEAFF. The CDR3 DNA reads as TGTGCCAGCAGCTTCGTAGGCCAGGGAAAAACTGAAGCTTTCTTT.

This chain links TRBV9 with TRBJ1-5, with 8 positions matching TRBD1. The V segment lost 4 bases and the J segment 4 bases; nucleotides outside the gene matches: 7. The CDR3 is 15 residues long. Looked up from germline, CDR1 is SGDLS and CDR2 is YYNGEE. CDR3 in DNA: TGTGCCAGCAGCCCCCGGGGACAGGTTAATCAGCCCCAGCATTTT. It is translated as CASSPRGQVNQPQHF.

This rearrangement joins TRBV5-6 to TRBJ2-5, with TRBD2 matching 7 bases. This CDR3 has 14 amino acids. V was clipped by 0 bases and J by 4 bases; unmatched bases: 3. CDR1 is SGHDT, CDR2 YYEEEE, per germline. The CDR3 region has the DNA TGTGCCAGCAGCTTGGTAACGGGAGGAGAGACCCAGTACTTC. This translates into CASSLVTGGETQYF.

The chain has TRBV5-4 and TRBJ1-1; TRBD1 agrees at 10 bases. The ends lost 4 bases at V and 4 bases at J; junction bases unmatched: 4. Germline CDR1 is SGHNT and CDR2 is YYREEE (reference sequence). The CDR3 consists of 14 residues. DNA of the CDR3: TGTGCCAGCAGCCTGGGACAGGGGAGCACTGAAGCTTTCTTT. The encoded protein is CASSLGQGSTEAFF.

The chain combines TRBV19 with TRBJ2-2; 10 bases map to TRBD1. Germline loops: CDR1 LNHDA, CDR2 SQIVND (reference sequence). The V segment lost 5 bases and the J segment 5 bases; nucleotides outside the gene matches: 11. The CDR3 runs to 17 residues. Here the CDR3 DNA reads TGTGCCAGTAGTCGGACTTTGACAGGGGGCCGGACCGGGGAGCTGTTTTTT. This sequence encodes CASSRTLTGGRTGELFF. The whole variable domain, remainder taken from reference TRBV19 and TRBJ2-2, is DGGITQSPKYLFRKEGQNVTLSCEQNLNHDAMYWYRQDPGQGLRLIYYSQIVNDFQKGDIAEGYSVSREKKESFPLTVTSAQKNPTAFYLCASSRTLTGGRTGELFFGEGSRLTVL.

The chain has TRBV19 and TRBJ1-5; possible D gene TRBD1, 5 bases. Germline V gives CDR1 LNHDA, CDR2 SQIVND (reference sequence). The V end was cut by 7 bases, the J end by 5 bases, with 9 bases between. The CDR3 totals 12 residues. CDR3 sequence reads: CASTEGYQPQHF. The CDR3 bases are TGTGCCAGTACGGAGGGGTATCAGCCCCAGCATTTT.

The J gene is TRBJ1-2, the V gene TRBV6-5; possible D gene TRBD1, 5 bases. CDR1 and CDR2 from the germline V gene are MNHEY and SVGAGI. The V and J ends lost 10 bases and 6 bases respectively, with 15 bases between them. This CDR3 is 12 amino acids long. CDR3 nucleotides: TGTGCCACCCTCCGGGGGGAGGATGGCTACACCTTC. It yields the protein CATLRGEDGYTF.

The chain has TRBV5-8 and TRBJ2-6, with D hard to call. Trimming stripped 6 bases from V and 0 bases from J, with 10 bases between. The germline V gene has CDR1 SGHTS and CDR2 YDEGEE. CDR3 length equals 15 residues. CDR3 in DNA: TGTGCCAGCACCGCTACTGGCTCTGGGGCCAACGTCCTGACTTTC. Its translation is CASTATGSGANVLTF.

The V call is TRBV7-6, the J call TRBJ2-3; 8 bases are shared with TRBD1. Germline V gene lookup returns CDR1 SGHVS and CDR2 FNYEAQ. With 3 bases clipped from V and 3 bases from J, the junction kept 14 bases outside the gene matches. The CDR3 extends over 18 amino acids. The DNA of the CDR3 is TGTGCCAGCAGCTTGGCCTCCCCTCAGGGGGCATGGACAGATACGCAGTATTTT. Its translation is CASSLASPQGAWTDTQYF.